One and the same sample provided the 23 T cell receptor beta chains below, sequenced in a study of patients and donors after allogeneic stem cell transplantation. Each CDR3 protein is one row after TCRdb ran MiXCR on the RT-PCR reads. The profile covers under 200,000 distinct CDR3 sequences, with over 25% appearing a single time and around 3% taken by the ten largest. Sequencing was done on a sample of blood, either unsorted or a sorted T cell fraction (not recorded which). All receptors come from a human donor who was either an allogeneic HSCT recipient or a stem cell or donor lymphocyte infusion donor (not recorded which). It is not recorded whose cells these are; they may come from a transplant donor.

This clonotype was counted ten times or more. The chain carries TRBV7-9 and TRBJ1-5, with D uncertain. Per the germline V gene, CDR1 is SEHNR and CDR2 is FQNEAQ (reference sequence). CDR3 length: 12 residues. V was clipped by 1 base and J by 11 bases, with 9 bases between them. The CDR3 bases are TGTGCCAGCAGCTTAGTCGGGAGTACCCAGCATTTT. As protein: CASSLVGSTQHF.

For this clonotype: Germline is not matched at one junction end, which may reflect a read error. This chain uses TRBV19 with TRBJ1-4, with a tentative D call TRBD1 (6 bases). The CDR3 has 14 residues. CDR1 and CDR2 (germline): LNHDA, SQIVND (reference sequence). CDR3 bases: TGTGCCAGCAGTACAGGGTTCGGGGATGAAAAACTGTTTTTT. This codes for CASSTGFGDEKLFF.

The chain couples TRBV5-4 to TRBJ1-1; 7 bases fit TRBD1. The V gene's germline CDR1 is SGHNT and CDR2 YYREEE (reference sequence). V lost 4 bases, J lost 0 bases, and 6 bases stayed unmatched. The CDR3 runs to 15 residues. The CDR3 region is CASSARQGVNTEAFF. In DNA form, the CDR3 reads TGTGCCAGCAGCGCCAGACAGGGAGTGAACACTGAAGCTTTCTTT.

This clonotype was seen repeatedly, ten times or more. V and J are TRBV7-2 and TRBJ1-1; D remains ambiguous. This CDR3 spans 13 amino acids. CDR1 and CDR2 from the germline V gene are SGHTA and FQGNSA. V lost 7 bases and J 1 base, leaving 10 bases between the germline ends. The DNA of the CDR3 is TGTGCCAGCACCCTTTTCAGGAACACTGAAGCTTTCTTT. Residues: CASTLFRNTEAFF.

This clonotype was seen only a few times. V is TRBV5-1 and J is TRBJ1-4, with 8 nucleotides matching TRBD1. The germline CDR1 and CDR2 sequences are SGHRS and YFSETQ. CDR3 size: 15 residues. The trim removed 4 bases at V and 0 bases at J, leaving 2 bases unmatched. The CDR3 region has the DNA TGCGCCAGCAGCACACAGGGGGCAACTAATGAAAAACTGTTTTTT. The encoded protein is CASSTQGATNEKLFF.

This clonotype has at least ten counts. This CDR3 is CATSDGWTEAFF. CDR3 nucleotide sequence: TGTGCCACCAGTGATGGTTGGACTGAAGCTTTCTTT. The chain employs TRBV24-1 and TRBJ1-1; unclear D gene. The V and J ends lost 3 bases and 5 bases respectively, with 6 bases between them. The CDR3 extends over 12 amino acids. CDR1 and CDR2 (germline): KGHDR, SFDVKD.

V and J are TRBV11-2 and TRBJ2-1, with D hard to call. Germline V gene lookup returns CDR1 SGHAT and CDR2 FQNNGV. Trimming removed 10 bases from V and 10 bases from J, with 8 bases in between. The CDR3 length is 9 residues. The CDR3 nucleotides are TGTGCCATCGAACTAGAGCAGTTCTTC. This codes for CAIELEQFF.

This clonotype was detected only a few times. The CDR3 sequence is CASSSTLNTEAFF. The CDR3 DNA sequence: TGTGCCAGCAGCTCGACATTGAACACTGAAGCTTTCTTT. This sequence joins TRBV28 and TRBJ1-1, with D uncertain. Per germline, CDR1 MDHEN and CDR2 SYDVKM. The V end was cut by 6 bases, the J end by 0 bases, with 8 bases between. CDR3 length: 13 amino acids.

The count of this clonotype is one. The V and J genes are TRBV4-2 and TRBJ2-7; D might be TRBD2 (6 bases). The CDR3 consists of 14 residues. CDR1 and CDR2 from the germline V gene are LGHNA and YNFKEQ. Trimming pared 1 base from V and 4 bases from J, leaving 11 bases between. The DNA of the CDR3 is TGTGCCAGCAGCCAAGGGGCTAGCGAGTACGAGCAGTACTTC. Its translation: CASSQGASEYEQYF.

The J gene is TRBJ2-1, the V gene TRBV9; 10 bases align to TRBD1. CDR1 SGDLS and CDR2 YYNGEE come from the germline V gene. V shed 4 bases, J shed 8 bases, and the junction held 9 bases outside the gene matches. The CDR3 has 15 residues. The CDR3: CASSSPGTGVDEQFF. The CDR3 nucleotides read TGTGCCAGCAGCAGTCCGGGGACAGGGGTCGATGAGCAGTTCTTC. The full variable domain, rest sourced from reference TRBV9 and TRBJ2-1, is DSGVTQTPKHLITATGQRVTLRCSPRSGDLSVYWYQQSLDQGLQFLIQYYNGEERAKGNILERFSAQQFPDLHSELNLSSLELGDSALYFCASSSPGTGVDEQFFGPGTRLTVL.

The chain links TRBV4-3 to TRBJ1-2; D is possibly TRBD1 (5 bases). CDR1 LGHNA and CDR2 YSLEER come from the germline V gene. The CDR3 runs to 17 residues. V was cut by 0 bases and J by 4 bases, with 18 bases left in between. This CDR3 reads CASSQDRNPGRAYGYTF. The DNA of the CDR3 is TGCGCCAGCAGCCAAGATAGGAATCCAGGGCGGGCCTATGGCTACACCTTC.

This chain joins TRBV6-5 and TRBJ1-4; D not resolved. With 2 bases removed from V and 8 bases from J, the gap between germline ends came to 9 bases. Germline CDR1 and CDR2: MNHEY and SVGAGI. The CDR3 is 13 residues long. CDR3 nucleotide sequence: TGTGCCAGCAGTTACGATGGGAGGGAAAAACTGTTTTTT. Its translation: CASSYDGREKLFF.

This clonotype appeared many times. The chain couples TRBV20-1 to TRBJ1-5, with TRBD1 as a possible D gene (5 bases). With 6 bases removed from V and 7 bases from J, the gap between germline ends came to 13 bases. CDR1 and CDR2 from the germline V gene are DFQATT and SNEGSKA (reference sequence). The CDR3 contains 12 residues. The CDR3 reads CSASGGGQPQHF. CDR3 nucleotide sequence: TGCAGTGCGAGCGGGGGAGGGCAGCCCCAGCATTTT.

V usage is TRBV28 and J usage is TRBJ2-7; 7 positions agree with TRBD1. The germline CDR1 and CDR2 sequences are MDHEN and SYDVKM. J was trimmed by 2 bases and V by 6 bases; bases with no gene match: 4. CDR3 length: 13 residues. CDR3 loop: CASRRQGTYEQYF. CDR3 DNA: TGTGCCAGCAGACGACAGGGCACCTACGAGCAGTACTTC.

The chain carries TRBV20-1 and TRBJ1-2; 7 bases line up with TRBD1. The V gene end was trimmed by 4 bases and the J gene end by 9 bases; junction bases not matched to a gene: 11. Germline CDR1 and CDR2: DFQATT and SNEGSKA (reference sequence). This CDR3 has 13 residues. The CDR3: CSATPSRGNRYTF. The CDR3 DNA is TGCAGTGCTACCCCGAGCAGGGGGAATCGCTACACCTTC.

This clonotype occurred a few times. The J gene is TRBJ1-5, the V gene TRBV29-1; D is unclear. Per germline, CDR1 SQVTM and CDR2 ANQGSEA. This CDR3 comprises 13 residues. Trimming took off 4 bases at V and 0 bases at J, with 7 bases between the two ends. The chain's CDR3 is CSVAGNSNQPQHF. CDR3 coding DNA: TGCAGCGTTGCGGGTAATAGCAATCAGCCCCAGCATTTT.

The chain combines TRBV3-1 with TRBJ2-7, with 7 bases lining up with TRBD2. The junction had 15 bases not matched to a gene; V was cut back by 0 bases and J by 4 bases. The CDR3 loop spans 18 amino acids. Germline V lookup: CDR1 LGHDT, CDR2 YNNKEL (reference sequence). The chain's CDR3 is CASSQDTDRDYGHYEQYF. The CDR3 nucleotides are TGTGCCAGCAGCCAAGATACGGATAGGGACTACGGGCATTACGAGCAGTACTTC.

This clonotype was picked up a small number of times. The rearrangement uses TRBV12-3 or TRBV12-4 and TRBJ1-2; a possible D gene is TRBD1 (5 bases). V lost 5 bases to trimming and J lost 1 base, with 20 bases between them. This CDR3 spans 17 amino acids. CDR3 sequence reads: CASSKWGIRDRNYGYTF. CDR3 bases: TGTGCCAGCAGTAAATGGGGGATCCGGGACCGTAACTATGGCTACACCTTC.

The chain joins TRBV28 to TRBJ2-1; 12 bases are shared with TRBD1. J lost 7 bases, V lost 5 bases, and 6 bases had no gene match. Germline V gives CDR1 MDHEN, CDR2 SYDVKM. This CDR3 is built from 15 residues. The CDR3 sequence is CASSPGQGAWNEQFF. The CDR3 coding sequence is TGTGCCAGCAGTCCGGGACAGGGGGCTTGGAATGAGCAGTTCTTC.

This clonotype was found a few times. V gene TRBV20-1 combines with J gene TRBJ1-2; D is undetermined. The germline gives CDR1 DFQATT, CDR2 SNEGSKA (reference sequence). The V end was cut by 6 bases, the J end by 2 bases, with 10 bases between. The CDR3 has 12 residues. This CDR3 reads CSAAPSNYGYTF. The CDR3 region has the DNA TGCAGTGCCGCGCCCAGCAACTATGGCTACACCTTC.

J is TRBJ2-1 and V is TRBV10-3, with a tentative D call TRBD2 (6 bases). The ends were cut back, 4 bases at V and 5 bases at J, with 12 bases in the middle. The CDR3 has 14 amino acids. The germline CDR1 and CDR2 sequences are ENHRY and SYGVKD. CDR3 protein: CAISVEGRHNEQFF. The CDR3 nucleotides are TGTGCCATCAGTGTGGAGGGGAGACACAATGAGCAGTTCTTC.

The chain carries TRBV21-1 and TRBJ2-3. TRBV21-1 is an annotated pseudogene. CDR3 length: 12 amino acids. The CDR3: CASSITLDTQYF. The CDR3 DNA follows: TGTGCCAGCAGCATTACCTTAGATACGCAGTATTTT.

This clonotype was counted only a few times. The chain links TRBV6-2 or TRBV6-3 to TRBJ1-5, with TRBD1 as a possible D gene (6 bases). The CDR3 consists of 16 residues. V was pared by 10 bases and J by 6 bases, with 25 bases between. CDR1 and CDR2 (germline): MNHEY, SVGEGT. CDR3 in amino acids: CATQLSLGAASQPQHF. CDR3 DNA: TGTGCCACCCAGTTAAGCCTGGGGGCTGCAAGTCAGCCCCAGCATTTT.